Listed below are T cell receptor beta chains from one sample, sequenced in a study of blood T cell repertoires in COVID-19. Assay: immunoSEQ multiplex PCR; the TCRdb copy retains only in-frame clones and omits some. This table holds over 200,000 clones, approximately 91% found once. Material: peripheral blood. Every receptor here comes from a person between 18 and 30 years old with COVID-19, enrolled during active disease. Both conserved end residues are part of each CDR3. The order of the fields is D gene, J gene, V gene, clone size, CDR3 DNA, CDR3 protein. A D gene is named only where the DNA matches it firmly. The size entry is marked missing in some rows and otherwise reads once, few, many or a size class.

TRBD1	TRBJ1-5	TRBV5-8	.	TGTGCCAGCAGCTTGGCCAGGACAGGGGATCAGCCCCAGCATTTT	CASSLARTGDQPQHF
.	TRBJ1-1	TRBV19	.	TGTGCCAGTAGTATAGACGGGTGGAACACTGAAGCTTTCTTT	CASSIDGWNTEAFF
TRBD1	TRBJ2-1	TRBV10-3	.	TGTGCCATCCGGCCAGGGGGCCACAATGAGCAGTTCTTC	CAIRPGGHNEQFF
.	TRBJ1-4	TRBV5-6	.	TGTGCCAGCAGCCTAGGAGGGAATGAAAAACTGTTTTTT	CASSLGGNEKLFF
TRBD2	TRBJ2-5	TRBV10-2	.	TGCGCCAGCATCGGGACTAGCGGGATGAGTGTGGGAGAGACCCAGTACTTC	CASIGTSGMSVGETQYF
.	TRBJ1-4	TRBV18	.	TGTGCCAGCTCAGCGGACAGAAATGAAAAACTGTTTTTT	CASSADRNEKLFF
.	TRBJ2-3	TRBV10-3	.	TGTGCCATCAGTGACAGGGCAGATACGCAGTATTTT	CAISDRADTQYF
.	TRBJ1-1	TRBV2	.	TGTGCCACTCCACAGGGAATGAACACTGAAGCTTTCTTT	CATPQGMNTEAFF
TRBD1	TRBJ2-7	TRBV6-4	.	TGTGCCAGCTCCATGGGACAGGGGTACGAGCAGTACTTC	CASSMGQGYEQYF
TRBD2	TRBJ2-5	TRBV7-9	.	TGTGCCAGCAGCTTAACAGCGGGAGTAGGAGAGACCCAGTACTTC	CASSLTAGVGETQYF
TRBD1	TRBJ2-7	TRBV18	.	TGTGCCAGCTCACTGGCCGGGACAGGGCCCTCGGAGCAGTACTTC	CASSLAGTGPSEQYF
.	TRBJ1-2	TRBV19	.	TGTGCCAGTAGACTACTCGGGACTTCTACGGACTATGGCTACACCTTC	CASRLLGTSTDYGYTF
TRBD1	TRBJ1-3	TRBV19	.	TGTGCCAGTAGTACCACAGGGGACGTGACTGGAAACACCATATATTTT	CASSTTGDVTGNTIYF
TRBD1	TRBJ1-2	TRBV9	.	TGTGCCAGCAGCACAGGGGAGTATGGCTACACCTTC	CASSTGEYGYTF
.	TRBJ1-5	TRBV4-1	.	TGCGCCAGCAGCCAAGCCGTGTATAGCAATCAGCCCCAGCATTTT	CASSQAVYSNQPQHF
TRBD2	TRBJ2-3	TRBV6-4	few	TGTGCCAGCAGTCGGACTAGCGGGAGCGGTGATACGCAGTATTTT	CASSRTSGSGDTQYF
TRBD1	TRBJ1-5	TRBV7-9	.	TGTGCCAGCAGCTTAGCTGGGACAGAAAATCAGCCCCAGCATTTT	CASSLAGTENQPQHF
TRBD1	TRBJ1-1	TRBV27	.	TGTGCCAGCAGTCGGATACAGGGGAGCACTGAAGCTTTCTTT	CASSRIQGSTEAFF
TRBD1	TRBJ1-2	TRBV4-2	few	TGTGCCAGCACCCCCTCAGACAGGGGGCGAGATTATGGCTACACCTTC	CASTPSDRGRDYGYTF
.	TRBJ2-7	TRBV7-6	.	TGTGCCAGCAGCTTAGTCGTCGAGGGAGACAACGAGCAGTACTTC	CASSLVVEGDNEQYF
.	TRBJ2-1	TRBV9	.	TGTGCCAGCAGCGTAGGCCCAGATAACTCCTACAATGAGCAGTTCTTC	CASSVGPDNSYNEQFF
TRBD2	TRBJ2-2	TRBV3-1/TRBV3-2	.	TGTGCCAGCAGCCAAGCCTTGATCCGGGGGGCCGGGGAGCTGTTTTTT	CASSQALIRGAGELFF
.	TRBJ1-2	TRBV9	once	TGTGCCAGCAGCGTAGGGGAGAACTATGGCTACACCTTC	CASSVGENYGYTF
TRBD2	TRBJ2-6	TRBV5-1	.	TGCGCCAGCAGCGAGGAACTAGCGGGAGGGCCTGGGGCCAACGTCCTGACTTTC	CASSEELAGGPGANVLTF
.	TRBJ1-2	TRBV5-6	.	TGTGCCAGCAGCCCAGGGGATGGCTACACCTTC	CASSPGDGYTF
TRBD1	TRBJ1-1	TRBV6-1	.	TGTGCCAGCAGTGAATCCGGGACAGGGGGTACTGAAGCTTTCTTT	CASSESGTGGTEAFF
.	TRBJ2-5	TRBV7-9	.	TGTGCCAGCAGCTTAAATCAGTACCAAGAGACCCAGTACTTC	CASSLNQYQETQYF
TRBD1	TRBJ1-6	TRBV6-5	.	TGTGCCAGCAGTCCGACAGGGGGTAATTCACCCCTCCACTTT	CASSPTGGNSPLHF
.	TRBJ1-5	TRBV19	.	TGTGCCAGTAAGATCACCGGGTCGAGCAATCAGCCCCAGCATTTT	CASKITGSSNQPQHF
TRBD1	TRBJ2-2	TRBV7-9	.	TGTGCCAGCAGCAGGGACAGAAACTCTCACACCGGGGAGCTGTTTTTT	CASSRDRNSHTGELFF
TRBD1	TRBJ2-1	TRBV11-2	.	TGTGCCAGCAGCCCCCTAGGGACAGGGGGCGCTTATGCCTACAATGAGCAGTTCTTC	CASSPLGTGGAYAYNEQFF
.	TRBJ1-2	TRBV29-1	.	TGCAGCGGGGGGGCAGATTATGGCTACACCTTC	CSGGADYGYTF
.	TRBJ2-7	TRBV9	.	TGTGCCAGCAGCCCCACCGGGGGGCCTAGAGAGCAGTACTTC	CASSPTGGPREQYF